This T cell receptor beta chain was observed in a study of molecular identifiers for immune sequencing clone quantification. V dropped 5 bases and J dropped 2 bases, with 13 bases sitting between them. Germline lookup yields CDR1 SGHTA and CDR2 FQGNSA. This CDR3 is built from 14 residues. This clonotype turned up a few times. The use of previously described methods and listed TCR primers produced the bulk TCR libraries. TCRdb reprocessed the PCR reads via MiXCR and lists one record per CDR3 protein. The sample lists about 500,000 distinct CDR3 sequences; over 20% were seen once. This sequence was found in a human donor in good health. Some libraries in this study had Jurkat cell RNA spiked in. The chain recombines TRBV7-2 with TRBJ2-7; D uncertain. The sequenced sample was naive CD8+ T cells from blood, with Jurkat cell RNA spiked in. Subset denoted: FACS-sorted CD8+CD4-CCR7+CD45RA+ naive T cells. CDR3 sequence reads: CASSPDTYPYEQYF. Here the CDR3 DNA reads TGTGCCAGCAGCCCCGACACTTACCCCTACGAGCAGTACTTC. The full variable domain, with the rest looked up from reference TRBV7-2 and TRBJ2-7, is GAGVSQSPSNKVTEKGKDVELRCDPISGHTALYWYRQSLGQGLEFLIYFQGNSAPDKSGLPSDRFSAERTGGSVSTLTIQRTQQEDSAVYLCASSPDTYPYEQYFGPGTRLTVT.